The 26 T cell receptor beta chains presented below share a single source sample, sequenced in a study of beta chain features in type 1 diabetes. Which antigens these TCRs recognize remains unknown. Study-level results: TCRB CDR3s from Type 1 diabetes patients were moderately but significantly shorter in all four CD4+ subsets.

TCRB transcripts that were expressed got sequenced, as all of the isolated RNA had been reverse transcribed. Sequencing was performed with immunoSEQ multiplex PCR; in TCRdb, only in-frame clones are kept and a portion is missing. The sample includes approximately 52,000 clones, 50% to 75% of them seen just once. The sequenced material came from stem cell memory CD4+ T cells from blood. The receptor source for this set is a woman aged 25-40 years with type 1 diabetes.

In its sample, this clone was seen a few times. The gene calls are TRBV29-1 and TRBJ1-2; possibly TRBD1 for D (6 bases). Per the germline V gene, CDR1 is SQVTM and CDR2 is ANQGSEA. The V gene lost 5 bases and the J gene lost 3 bases, with 13 bases spanning the gap. The CDR3 has 13 amino acids. Here the CDR3 reads CSVHRVRDYGYTF. CDR3 nucleotide sequence: TGCAGCGTTCACAGGGTTCGGGACTATGGCTACACCTTC.

This clone was seen a handful of times. The V and J genes are TRBV5-4 and TRBJ2-5; 12 bases match TRBD2. Germline V lookup: CDR1 SGHNT, CDR2 YYREEE (reference sequence). V lost 4 bases and J lost 5; bases outside the gene matches: 9. This CDR3 has 16 residues. CDR3 region: CASSSRTSGMGETQYF. The CDR3 DNA follows: TGTGCCAGCAGCAGCCGGACTAGCGGGATGGGGGAGACCCAGTACTTC.

The chain uses TRBV9 and TRBJ2-6; D remains ambiguous. Trimming took 3 bases from V and 1 from J, leaving 14 bases between them. Germline assignment: CDR1 SGDLS and CDR2 YYNGEE. The CDR3 has 17 residues. The CDR3 region is CASSGTILTSGANVLTF. DNA for the CDR3: TGTGCCAGCAGCGGTACGATCCTGACTTCTGGGGCCAACGTCCTGACTTTC.

V and J are TRBV27 and TRBJ2-1; 9 positions agree with TRBD2. This CDR3 has 16 residues. Germline V gene sequence: CDR1 MNHEY, CDR2 SMNVEV (reference sequence). Unmatched junction bases numbered 8, after V lost 4 bases and J lost 4 bases. In DNA, the CDR3 is TGTGCCAGCAGTTCACCCGGACTAGCGCTTTACAATGAGCAGTTCTTC. Its protein product is CASSSPGLALYNEQFF.

This sequence joins TRBV5-1 and TRBJ2-7, with 8 bases fitting TRBD1. Germline loops: CDR1 SGHRS, CDR2 YFSETQ. The CDR3 sequence is 18 residues long. With 0 bases clipped from V and 3 bases from J, the junction kept 14 bases outside the gene matches. The DNA for the CDR3 is TGCGCCAGCAGCTTGGGCGGTGGGATGGGGACAGGCCACTACGAGCAGTACTTC. Translation: CASSLGGGMGTGHYEQYF.

The chain carries TRBV4-2 and TRBJ1-2; D remains ambiguous. The CDR3 contains 14 residues. Germline V gene data show CDR1 as LGHNA and CDR2 as YNFKEQ. With 0 bases removed from V and 4 bases from J, the gap between germline ends came to 9 bases. This chain's CDR3 is CASSQEASSYGYTF. Here the CDR3 DNA reads TGTGCCAGCAGCCAAGAAGCGTCTAGCTATGGCTACACCTTC.

CDR3 region: CASSLGQLMNTEAFF. The CDR3 coding sequence is TGTGCCAGCAGCCTGGGACAGCTAATGAACACTGAAGCTTTCTTT. The chain combines TRBV4-2 with TRBJ1-1; TRBD1 matches at 7 bases. Germline assignment: CDR1 LGHNA and CDR2 YNFKEQ. The CDR3 runs 15 residues. Trimming at V came to 4 bases and at J to 0 bases, leaving 5 bases not matched to a gene.

V is TRBV16 and J is TRBJ1-5, with D maybe TRBD1 (6 bases). CDR3 size: 14 residues. V was trimmed by 4 bases and J by 1 base, leaving 8 bases between them. The V gene's germline CDR1 is KGHSY and CDR2 FQNENV. Here the CDR3 reads CASSPDRSNQPQHF. CDR3 bases: TGTGCCAGCAGCCCCGACAGGAGCAATCAGCCCCAGCATTTT.

The rearrangement joins TRBV28 to TRBJ2-7; D not certain. The length of the CDR3 is 15 residues. V was cut by 5 bases and J by 4 bases, with 18 bases left in between. CDR1 is MDHEN, CDR2 SYDVKM, per germline. The CDR3 loop reads CASSLPPVTVYEQYF. The CDR3 region has the DNA TGTGCCAGCAGTCTTCCCCCAGTCACAGTGTACGAGCAGTACTTC.

This clone has just one count. V is TRBV7-3 and J is TRBJ2-3; D might be TRBD1 (6 bases). The CDR3 has 16 residues. Trimming took off 2 bases at V and 0 bases at J, with 12 bases between the two ends. Germline lookup yields CDR1 SGHTA and CDR2 FQGTGA. The CDR3 is CASSLGAGASTDTQYF. In nucleotides, the CDR3 is TGTGCCAGCAGCTTAGGGGCAGGGGCTAGCACAGATACGCAGTATTTT.

The gene calls are TRBV5-1 and TRBJ2-1, with 11 bases identical to TRBD2. The germline CDR1 and CDR2 sequences are SGHRS and YFSETQ. J was trimmed by 9 bases and V by 4 bases; bases with no gene match: 12. The CDR3 runs to 16 residues. The CDR3: CASSRNSGRAYGEQFF. The CDR3 nucleotides read TGCGCCAGCAGCCGGAATAGCGGGAGGGCGTATGGTGAGCAGTTCTTC.

The CDR3 loop reads CASSIAGTSGIYEQYF. The CDR3 nucleotides read TGTGCCAGCAGCATAGCCGGGACTAGCGGGATCTACGAGCAGTACTTC. V and J are TRBV11-2 and TRBJ2-7; 13 bases map to TRBD2. V was pared by 5 bases and J by 3 bases, with 7 bases of the junction left unmatched. The CDR3 sequence is 16 residues long. Germline-derived CDR1 and CDR2 are SGHAT and FQNNGV.

The chain joins TRBV5-6 to TRBJ1-2; TRBD1 matches at 9 bases. Germline assignment: CDR1 SGHDT and CDR2 YYEEEE. CDR3 length: 15 amino acids. The V gene end was trimmed by 5 bases and the J gene end by 8 bases; junction bases not matched to a gene: 13. CDR3 DNA sequence: TGTGCCAGCAGAGACAGGGGGGTTGATTCGCGCGGCTACACCTTC. It specifies CASRDRGVDSRGYTF.

J is TRBJ2-6 and V is TRBV2; weak D call: TRBD1 (5 bases). Germline V gene lookup returns CDR1 SNHLY and CDR2 FYNNEI. The CDR3 totals 15 residues. The germline V and J ends were trimmed by 2 bases and 2 bases, with 7 bases remaining between them. For the CDR3, the DNA is TGTGCCAGCAGTGAATGGGGCGCTGGGGCCAACGTCCTGACTTTC. This encodes CASSEWGAGANVLTF.

The chain employs TRBV30 and TRBJ1-5; TRBD1 is a possible D gene (6 bases). CDR3 length: 13 residues. Per germline, CDR1 GTSNPN and CDR2 SVGIG (reference sequence). Trimming stripped 5 bases from V and 5 bases from J, with 13 bases between. In DNA, the CDR3 is TGTGCCTGGTCTGGGGGCTACTATCAGCCCCAGCATTTT. It specifies CAWSGGYYQPQHF.

This clone was found once. The rearrangement uses TRBV27 and TRBJ2-7, with 7 positions matching TRBD1. Looked up from germline, CDR1 is MNHEY and CDR2 is SMNVEV (reference sequence). Unmatched junction bases numbered 5, after V lost 6 bases and J lost 0 bases. The CDR3 consists of 14 residues. The CDR3 reads CASRDRLFSYEQYF. Written as DNA, the CDR3 is TGTGCCAGCAGGGACAGGCTTTTCTCCTACGAGCAGTACTTC.

The CDR3 bases are TGCAGCATAAAGGCGGATTACAATGAGCAGTTCTTC. Its protein is CSIKADYNEQFF. This chain joins TRBV29-1 and TRBJ2-1; D remains ambiguous. V dropped 8 bases and J dropped 4 bases, with 12 bases sitting between them. The CDR3 totals 12 residues. CDR1 and CDR2 from the germline V gene are SQVTM and ANQGSEA.

The CDR3 bases are TGTGCCAGCAGCAAAAATTTAGGGGTAGTGTCCTACGAGCAGTACTTC. Translation: CASSKNLGVVSYEQYF. V gene TRBV21-1 combines with J gene TRBJ2-7; the listed D gene, TRBD1, was not tested against the DNA. TRBV21-1 is a pseudogene. The CDR3 loop spans 16 amino acids.

The chain is built from TRBV6-5 and TRBJ2-5, with D hard to call. V was trimmed by 0 bases and J by 1 base, leaving 6 bases between them. Germline V CDR1 and CDR2: MNHEY, SVGAGI. The CDR3 loop spans 14 amino acids. The CDR3 DNA sequence: TGTGCCAGCAGTTACTCCATTTTCCAAGAGACCCAGTACTTC. Its protein product is CASSYSIFQETQYF.

The chain joins TRBV15 to TRBJ2-1; 8 bases agree with TRBD2. This CDR3 is 14 amino acids long. J was trimmed by 0 bases and V by 7 bases; bases with no gene match: 2. Germline CDR1 is LNHNV and CDR2 is YYDKDF (reference sequence). CDR3: CATNAGGSYNEQFF. As DNA, the CDR3 is TGTGCCACCAACGCGGGGGGCTCCTACAATGAGCAGTTCTTC.

This clone was counted between two and nine times. The chain is built from TRBV28 and TRBJ1-5, with a weak D call TRBD1 (6 bases). Germline CDR1 reads MDHEN; CDR2 reads SYDVKM. V lost 10 bases to trimming and J lost 8 bases, with 21 bases between them. This CDR3 contains 14 residues. The CDR3 loop is CATIQGLDSEPQHF. CDR3 nucleotide sequence: TGTGCCACCATACAGGGCCTGGACTCGGAGCCCCAGCATTTT.

CDR3 protein: CASSSSGETENIQYF. The CDR3 DNA follows: TGTGCCAGCAGTTCTAGCGGGGAAACCGAAAACATTCAGTACTTC. The V and J genes are TRBV28 and TRBJ2-4; 9 nucleotides align to TRBD2. This CDR3 has 15 amino acids. CDR1 and CDR2 (germline): MDHEN, SYDVKM. V was clipped by 4 bases and J by 5 bases; unmatched bases: 6.

In this sample, this clone turned up a few times. The chain employs TRBV30 and TRBJ2-5; 7 nucleotides agree with TRBD2. The tail of the sequence fits TRBJ2-7 better, so the J call may be wrong. The CDR3 has 13 residues. Germline V gene lookup returns CDR1 GTSNPN and CDR2 SVGIG (reference sequence). CDR3 DNA: TGTGCCTGGTCTTCCGGGACTACCTACGAGCAGTACTTC. It codes for CAWSSGTTYEQYF.

This rearrangement joins TRBV9 to TRBJ2-2; 7 bases are a match to TRBD2. CDR1 is SGDLS and CDR2 is YYNGEE in the germline V gene. This CDR3 is built from 15 residues. The trim removed 4 bases at V and 7 bases at J, leaving 10 bases unmatched. The DNA for the CDR3 is TGTGCCAGCAGCCAAGACGGGAGGAACGTCGGGGAGCTGTTTTTT. This encodes CASSQDGRNVGELFF.

This clone was observed a handful of times. The chain uses TRBV6-4 and TRBJ2-2, with TRBD2 identical over 7 bases. The CDR3 length is 20 residues. J was trimmed by 4 bases and V by 4 bases; bases with no gene match: 21. Germline-derived CDR1 and CDR2 are MRHNA and SNTAGT. The CDR3 here is CASSAGPTALGGRTTGELFF. CDR3 nucleotide sequence: TGTGCCAGCAGTGCTGGACCAACGGCGTTAGGCGGGAGAACCACCGGGGAGCTGTTTTTT.

The rearrangement links TRBV5-1 to TRBJ2-1; 15 bases align to TRBD2. J was trimmed by 5 bases and V by 4 bases; bases with no gene match: 4. This CDR3 is built from 16 residues. The germline gives CDR1 SGHRS, CDR2 YFSETQ. CDR3 in DNA: TGCGCCAGCAGCGTGAGGACTAGCGGGAGGGACAATGAGCAGTTCTTC. Protein product: CASSVRTSGRDNEQFF.